The 9 T cell receptor beta chains listed next were all sequenced from one sample in a study of blood T cell repertoires in COVID-19. Sequenced by immunoSEQ multiplex PCR; TCRdb stores in-frame clones only, minus some. The table shows fewer than 450,000 clones, with 90% occurring only once. Sequencing was carried out using PBMCs or T cells enriched from blood (not recorded which). The receptors here all came from a man aged 18 to 30 who had recovered from COVID-19.

The chain couples TRBV9 to TRBJ2-5, with TRBD2 matching 8 bases. V was pared by 3 bases and J by 5 bases, with 6 bases of the junction left unmatched. The CDR3 has 14 amino acids. CDR1 and CDR2 from the germline V gene are SGDLS and YYNGEE. The CDR3 nucleotides read TGTGCCAGCAGCGACGGGGGGGCCGGGGAGACCCAGTACTTC. Amino acids: CASSDGGAGETQYF.

The V and J genes are TRBV28 and TRBJ1-5; TRBD1 agrees at 9 bases. This CDR3 has 16 residues. Trimming removed 5 bases from V and 1 base from J; junction bases left unmatched: 6. Germline V gene data show CDR1 as MDHEN and CDR2 as SYDVKM. The CDR3 loop reads CASSAHGTGSNQPQHF. In DNA, the CDR3 is TGTGCCAGCAGTGCGCATGGGACAGGGAGCAATCAGCCCCAGCATTTT.

V gene TRBV7-9 combines with J gene TRBJ2-3, with 13 nucleotides matching TRBD2. This CDR3 has 14 amino acids. V shed 8 bases, J shed 2 bases, and the junction held 1 base outside the gene matches. CDR1 is SEHNR and CDR2 is FQNEAQ in the germline V gene (reference sequence). CDR3: CASGTSGATDTQYF. CDR3 nucleotides: TGTGCCAGCGGGACTAGCGGGGCCACAGATACGCAGTATTTT.

This clone was seen just once. The genes are TRBV5-1 and TRBJ2-3, with 7 bases fitting TRBD2. Germline V lookup: CDR1 SGHRS, CDR2 YFSETQ. The V gene end was trimmed by 4 bases and the J gene end by 4 bases; junction bases not matched to a gene: 12. This CDR3 comprises 16 residues. In nucleotides, the CDR3 is TGCGCCAGCAGCCTAATCGCGGGAGTTGGGGCAGATACGCAGTATTTT. Encoded protein: CASSLIAGVGADTQYF.

This clone was detected only a few times. Here the CDR3 DNA reads TGCGCCAGCAGCCTCAACTATGTCAGAGACAGCTCCTACGAGCAGTACTTC. Protein sequence: CASSLNYVRDSSYEQYF. The J gene is TRBJ2-7, the V gene TRBV4-1; D is perhaps TRBD1 (5 bases). The CDR3 sequence is 17 residues long. V was pared by 4 bases and J by 0 bases, with 19 bases between. Germline V gives CDR1 MGHRA, CDR2 YSYEKL.

This clone was picked up a small number of times. This chain uses TRBV28 with TRBJ1-2; perhaps TRBD1 as D (5 bases). The CDR3 is 14 amino acids. Looked up from germline, CDR1 is MDHEN and CDR2 is SYDVKM. Between the trimmed V and J ends, which lost 5 bases and 4 bases, there was a span of 14 bases. CDR3 in amino acids: CASSPRQTIYGYTF. CDR3 nucleotides: TGTGCCAGCAGTCCACGACAGACGATCTATGGCTACACCTTC.

V and J are TRBV2 and TRBJ2-5; 7 bases map to TRBD1. With V trimmed by 7 bases and J by 2 bases, 7 bases remained unmatched. The germline V gene encodes CDR1 SNHLY and CDR2 FYNNEI. This CDR3 is 14 amino acids long. CDR3 sequence reads: CASTTGVVQETQYF. For the CDR3, the DNA is TGTGCCAGCACCACAGGGGTGGTTCAAGAGACCCAGTACTTC.

V usage is TRBV7-9 and J usage is TRBJ1-5, with 8 bases that match TRBD1. The CDR3 is made up of 14 amino acids. Per the germline V gene, CDR1 is SEHNR and CDR2 is FQNEAQ (reference sequence). Trimming cost V 4 bases and J 9 bases; bases outside gene matches: 8. This chain's CDR3 is CASSSDRALGPQHF. The CDR3 DNA sequence: TGTGCCAGCAGCTCGGACAGGGCCCTTGGGCCCCAGCATTTT.

The chain links TRBV5-4 to TRBJ1-3; D call uncertain. V was clipped by 4 bases and J by 4 bases, with 18 bases between them. The germline gives CDR1 SGHNT, CDR2 YYREEE (reference sequence). CDR3 size: 16 residues. The CDR3 bases are TGTGCCAGCAGCCCCCTCCCCCGGGGAGCCGGAAACACCATATATTTT. This codes for CASSPLPRGAGNTIYF.